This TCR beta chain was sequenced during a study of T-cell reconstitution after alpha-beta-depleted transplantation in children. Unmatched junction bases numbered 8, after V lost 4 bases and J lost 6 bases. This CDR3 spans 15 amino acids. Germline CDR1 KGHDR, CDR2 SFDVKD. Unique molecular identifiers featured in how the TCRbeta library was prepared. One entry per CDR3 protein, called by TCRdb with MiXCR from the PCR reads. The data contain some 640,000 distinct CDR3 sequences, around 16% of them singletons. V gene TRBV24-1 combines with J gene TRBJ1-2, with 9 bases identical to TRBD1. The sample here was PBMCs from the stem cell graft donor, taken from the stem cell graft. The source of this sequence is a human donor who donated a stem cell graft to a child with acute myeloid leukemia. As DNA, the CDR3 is TGTGCCACCAGTGACGACCGGGACAGGGCCAATGGCTACACCTTC. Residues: CATSDDRDRANGYTF.